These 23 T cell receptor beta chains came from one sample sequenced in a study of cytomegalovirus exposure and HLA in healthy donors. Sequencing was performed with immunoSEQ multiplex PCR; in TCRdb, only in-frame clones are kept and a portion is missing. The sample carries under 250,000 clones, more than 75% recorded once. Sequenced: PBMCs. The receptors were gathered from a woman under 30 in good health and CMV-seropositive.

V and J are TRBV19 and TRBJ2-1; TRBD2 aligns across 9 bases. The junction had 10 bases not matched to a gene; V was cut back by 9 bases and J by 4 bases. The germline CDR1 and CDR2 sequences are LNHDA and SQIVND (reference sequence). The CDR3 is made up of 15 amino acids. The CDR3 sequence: CASHGGTSSYNEQFF. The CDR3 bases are TGTGCCAGCCACGGTGGGACTAGCAGTTACAATGAGCAGTTCTTC.

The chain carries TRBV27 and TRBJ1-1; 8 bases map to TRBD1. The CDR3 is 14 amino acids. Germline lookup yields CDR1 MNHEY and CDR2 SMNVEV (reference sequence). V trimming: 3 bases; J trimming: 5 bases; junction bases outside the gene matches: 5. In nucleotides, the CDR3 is TGTGCCAGCAGTTTCATACAGGGGGGGACTGAAGCTTTCTTT. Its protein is CASSFIQGGTEAFF.

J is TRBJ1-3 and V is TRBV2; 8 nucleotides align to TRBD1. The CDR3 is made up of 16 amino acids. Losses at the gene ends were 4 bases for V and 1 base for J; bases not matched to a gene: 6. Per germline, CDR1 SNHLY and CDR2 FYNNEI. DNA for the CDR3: TGTGCCAGCAGTGGGACAGGGACCGATTCTGGAAACACCATATATTTT. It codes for CASSGTGTDSGNTIYF.

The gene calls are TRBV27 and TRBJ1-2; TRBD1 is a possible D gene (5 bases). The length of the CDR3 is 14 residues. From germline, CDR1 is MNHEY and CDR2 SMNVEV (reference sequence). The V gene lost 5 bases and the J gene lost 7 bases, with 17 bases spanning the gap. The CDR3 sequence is CASSPWGEKGGYTF. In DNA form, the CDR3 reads TGTGCCAGCAGTCCCTGGGGGGAGAAGGGTGGCTACACCTTC.

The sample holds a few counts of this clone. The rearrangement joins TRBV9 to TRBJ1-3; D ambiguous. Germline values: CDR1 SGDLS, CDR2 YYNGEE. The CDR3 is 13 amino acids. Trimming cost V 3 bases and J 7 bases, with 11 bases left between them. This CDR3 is CASSGYIGNTIYF. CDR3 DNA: TGTGCCAGCAGCGGATACATCGGGAACACCATATATTTT. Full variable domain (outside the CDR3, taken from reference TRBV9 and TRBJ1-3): DSGVTQTPKHLITATGQRVTLRCSPRSGDLSVYWYQQSLDQGLQFLIQYYNGEERAKGNILERFSAQQFPDLHSELNLSSLELGDSALYFCASSGYIGNTIYFGEGSWLTVV.

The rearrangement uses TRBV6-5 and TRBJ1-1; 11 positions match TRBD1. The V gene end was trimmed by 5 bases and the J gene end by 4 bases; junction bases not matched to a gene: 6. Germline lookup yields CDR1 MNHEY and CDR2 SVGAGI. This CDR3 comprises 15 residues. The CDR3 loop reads CASSGTGTGGTEAFF. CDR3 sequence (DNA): TGTGCCAGCAGTGGAACCGGGACAGGGGGCACTGAAGCTTTCTTT.

CDR3 sequence: CASSLGQNSYNEQFF. The CDR3 nucleotides are TGCGCCAGCAGCTTGGGCCAGAACTCCTACAATGAGCAGTTCTTC. The chain combines TRBV5-1 with TRBJ2-1; D call uncertain. Between the trimmed V and J ends, which lost 0 bases and 0 bases, there was a span of 7 bases. The CDR3 consists of 15 residues. Germline V gives CDR1 SGHRS, CDR2 YFSETQ.

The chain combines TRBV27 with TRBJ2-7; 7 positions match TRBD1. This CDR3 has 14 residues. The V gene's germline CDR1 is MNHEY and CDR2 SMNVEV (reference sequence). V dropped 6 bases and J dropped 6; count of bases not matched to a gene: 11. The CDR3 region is CASSLNRGFLEQYF. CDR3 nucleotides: TGTGCCAGCAGCCTAAACAGGGGTTTCCTCGAGCAGTACTTC.

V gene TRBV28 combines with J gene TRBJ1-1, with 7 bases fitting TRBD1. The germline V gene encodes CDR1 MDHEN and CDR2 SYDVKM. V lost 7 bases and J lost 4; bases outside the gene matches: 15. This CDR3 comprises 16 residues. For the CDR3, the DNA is TGTGCCAGCAAGGAGGGGGCCATTGGTCAACCCACTGAAGCTTTCTTT. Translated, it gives CASKEGAIGQPTEAFF.

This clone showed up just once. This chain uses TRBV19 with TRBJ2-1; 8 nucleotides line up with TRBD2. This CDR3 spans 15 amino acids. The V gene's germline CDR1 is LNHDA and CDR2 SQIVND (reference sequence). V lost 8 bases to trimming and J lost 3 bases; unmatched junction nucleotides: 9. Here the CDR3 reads CASALGGLVYNEQFF. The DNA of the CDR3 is TGTGCCAGTGCCCTGGGGGGACTAGTCTACAATGAGCAGTTCTTC.

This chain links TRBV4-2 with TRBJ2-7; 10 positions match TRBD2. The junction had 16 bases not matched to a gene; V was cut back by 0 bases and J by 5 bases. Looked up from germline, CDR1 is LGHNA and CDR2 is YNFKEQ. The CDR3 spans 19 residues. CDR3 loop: CASSQDPFPLAGALNEQYF. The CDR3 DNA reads TGTGCCAGCAGCCAAGATCCCTTTCCCCTAGCGGGAGCTCTCAACGAGCAGTACTTC.

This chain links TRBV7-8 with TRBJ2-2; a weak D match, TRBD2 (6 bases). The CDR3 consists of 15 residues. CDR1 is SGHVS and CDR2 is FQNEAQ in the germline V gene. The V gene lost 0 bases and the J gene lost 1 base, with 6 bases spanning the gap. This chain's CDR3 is CASSLAEGNTGELFF. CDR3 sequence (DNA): TGTGCCAGCAGCTTAGCGGAGGGGAACACCGGGGAGCTGTTTTTT.

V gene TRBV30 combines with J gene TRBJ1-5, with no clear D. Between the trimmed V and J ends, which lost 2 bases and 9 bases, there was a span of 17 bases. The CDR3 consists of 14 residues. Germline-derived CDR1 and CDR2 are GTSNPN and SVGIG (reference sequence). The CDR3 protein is CAWSTRTDGGPQHF. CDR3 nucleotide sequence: TGTGCCTGGAGTACTAGGACTGACGGAGGGCCCCAGCATTTT.

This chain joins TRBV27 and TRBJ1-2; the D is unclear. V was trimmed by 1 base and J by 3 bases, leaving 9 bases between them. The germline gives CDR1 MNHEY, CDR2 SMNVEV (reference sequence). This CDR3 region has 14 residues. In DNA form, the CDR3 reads TGTGCCAGCAGTTTATGGGCAGGCGACTATGGCTACACCTTC. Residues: CASSLWAGDYGYTF.

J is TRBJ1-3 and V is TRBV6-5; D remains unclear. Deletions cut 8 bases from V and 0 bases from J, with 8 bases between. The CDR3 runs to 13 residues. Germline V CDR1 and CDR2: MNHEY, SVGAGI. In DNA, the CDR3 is TGTGCCAGCCAGCGGCGCTCTGGAAACACCATATATTTT. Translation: CASQRRSGNTIYF.

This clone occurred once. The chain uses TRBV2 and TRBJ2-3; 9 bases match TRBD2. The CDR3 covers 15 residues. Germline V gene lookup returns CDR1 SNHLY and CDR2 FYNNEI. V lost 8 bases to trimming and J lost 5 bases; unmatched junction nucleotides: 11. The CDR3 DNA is TGTGCCAGCCTTAGGGCTAGCGGGAAAATAGATACGCAGTATTTT. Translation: CASLRASGKIDTQYF.

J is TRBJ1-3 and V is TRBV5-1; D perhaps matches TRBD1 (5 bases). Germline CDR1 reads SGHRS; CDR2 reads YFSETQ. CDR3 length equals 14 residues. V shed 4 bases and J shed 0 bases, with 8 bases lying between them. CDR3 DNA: TGCGCCAGCAGCCCGGACAACTCTGGAAACACCATATATTTT. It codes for CASSPDNSGNTIYF.

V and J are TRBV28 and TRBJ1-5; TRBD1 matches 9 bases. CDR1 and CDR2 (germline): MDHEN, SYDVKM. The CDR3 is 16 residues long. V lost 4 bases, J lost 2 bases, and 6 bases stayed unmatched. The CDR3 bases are TGTGCCAGCAGTTCAGGGACAGGGTATGGCAATCAGCCCCAGCATTTT. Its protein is CASSSGTGYGNQPQHF. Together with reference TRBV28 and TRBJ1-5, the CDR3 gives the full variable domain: DVKVTQSSRYLVKRTGEKVFLECVQDMDHENMFWYRQDPGLGLRLIYFSYDVKMKEKGDIPEGYSVSREKKERFSLILESASTNQTSMYLCASSSGTGYGNQPQHFGDGTRLSIL.

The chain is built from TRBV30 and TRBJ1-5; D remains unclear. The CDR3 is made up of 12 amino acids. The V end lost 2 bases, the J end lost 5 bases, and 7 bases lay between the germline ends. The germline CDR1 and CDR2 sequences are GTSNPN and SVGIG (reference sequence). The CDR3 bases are TGTGCCTGGAGTCAAGTAGATCAGCCCCAGCATTTT. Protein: CAWSQVDQPQHF.

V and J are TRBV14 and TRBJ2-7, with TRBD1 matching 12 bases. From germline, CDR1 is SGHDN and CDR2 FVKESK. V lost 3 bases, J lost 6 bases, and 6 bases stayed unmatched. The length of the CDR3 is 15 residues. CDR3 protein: CASSQPGQGAFEQYF. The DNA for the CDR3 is TGTGCCAGCAGCCAGCCGGGACAGGGGGCTTTCGAGCAGTACTTC.

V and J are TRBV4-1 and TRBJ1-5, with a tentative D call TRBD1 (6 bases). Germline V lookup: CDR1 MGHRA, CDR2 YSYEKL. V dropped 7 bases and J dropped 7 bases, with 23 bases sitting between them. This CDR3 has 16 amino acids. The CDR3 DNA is TGCGCCAGCACCCCCGCTCCACAGGGAACGGGGCAGCCCCAGCATTTT. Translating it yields CASTPAPQGTGQPQHF.

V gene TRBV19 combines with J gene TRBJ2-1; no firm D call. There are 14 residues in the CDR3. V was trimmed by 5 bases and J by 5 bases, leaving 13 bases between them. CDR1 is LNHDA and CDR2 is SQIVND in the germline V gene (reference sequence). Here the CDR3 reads CASSSVGRHNEQFF. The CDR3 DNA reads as TGTGCCAGTAGTTCAGTCGGCAGGCACAATGAGCAGTTCTTC.

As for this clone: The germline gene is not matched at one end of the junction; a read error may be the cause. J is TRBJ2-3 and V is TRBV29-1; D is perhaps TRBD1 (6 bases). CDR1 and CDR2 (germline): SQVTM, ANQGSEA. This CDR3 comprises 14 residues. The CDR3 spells CSCPIYRDTYTQYF. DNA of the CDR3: TGCAGCTGTCCCATTTACCGGGACACATATACGCAGTATTTT.